One sample yielded the 28 T cell receptor beta chains listed below, sequenced in a study of regulatory T cells in long-lasting Graves disease. Regarding time point: newly diagnosed GD, antithyroid drugs for less than 3 months. PBMC-derived RNA was used for the TCR library. Assembly of TCR beta libraries relied on iRepertoire HTBI primers together with Arm-PCR of CDR3 regions. TCRdb itself ran the multiplex PCR reads through MiXCR, one entry per CDR3 protein. The table lists some 400,000 distinct CDR3 sequences, 14% to 15% of them singletons. This same sample was also part of a study on T cells in Graves' hyperthyroidism and ophthalmopathy.

The sample was peripheral blood mononuclear cells (PBMCs), taken at new diagnosis, from a patient treated with antithyroid drugs. The receptor set was obtained from a woman in her 30s with Graves disease.

This clonotype was counted at least ten times. V usage is TRBV27 and J usage is TRBJ2-7; a weak D match, TRBD1 (5 bases). Germline V CDR1 and CDR2: MNHEY, SMNVEV (reference sequence). Trimming took 2 bases from V and 2 from J, leaving 16 bases between them. CDR3 size: 16 residues. The CDR3 nucleotides read TGTGCCAGCAGTTTAATGAGGCAGGGAAGGGCCTACGAGCAGTACTTC. This sequence encodes CASSLMRQGRAYEQYF.

This clonotype was detected a few times. V and J are TRBV7-3 and TRBJ2-2, with a possible D match to TRBD1 (5 bases). Germline CDR1 reads SGHTA; CDR2 reads FQGTGA. With 1 base removed from V and 2 bases from J, the gap between germline ends came to 14 bases. This CDR3 has 17 residues. The CDR3: CASSLKKLTGNTGELFF. CDR3 in DNA: TGTGCCAGCAGCTTAAAAAAGCTCACAGGAAACACCGGGGAGCTGTTTTTT.

This clonotype was observed a handful of times. This sequence joins TRBV27 and TRBJ2-7; TRBD2 agrees at 11 bases. Trimming took 6 bases from V and 5 from J; bases not matched to a gene: 3. This CDR3 has 13 amino acids. Germline lookup yields CDR1 MNHEY and CDR2 SMNVEV (reference sequence). CDR3 residues: CASRTSGSNEQYF. The DNA for the CDR3 is TGTGCCAGCAGAACTAGCGGGAGCAACGAGCAGTACTTC.

As regards this clonotype: At one of its ends the junction is not consistent with the germline gene, which may arise from a read error. The genes are TRBV27 and TRBJ2-2; tentatively, D is TRBD1 or TRBD2 (5 bases each). Germline lookup yields CDR1 MNHEY and CDR2 SMNVEV (reference sequence). CDR3 size: 15 residues. In nucleotides, the CDR3 is TGTGCCAGCGCCGACGGGACCCAGGACACCGGGGAGCTGCTTTTT. It codes for CASADGTQDTGELLF.

This clonotype came up many times. The genes are TRBV28 and TRBJ2-7; no clear D. The CDR3 runs to 10 residues. Per the germline V gene, CDR1 is MDHEN and CDR2 is SYDVKM. Trimming pared 4 bases from V and 7 bases from J, leaving 5 bases between. In DNA form, the CDR3 reads TGTGCCAGCAGTTCTTGGGAGCAGTACTTC. Its protein is CASSSWEQYF. Looking up the rest from reference TRBV28 and TRBJ2-7 gives the full variable domain: DVKVTQSSRYLVKRTGEKVFLECVQDMDHENMFWYRQDPGLGLRLIYFSYDVKMKEKGDIPEGYSVSREKKERFSLILESASTNQTSMYLCASSSWEQYFGPGTRLTVT.

The table lists this clonotype with many counts. The rearrangement joins TRBV3-1 to TRBJ1-6; D gene uncertain. Trimming stripped 2 bases from V and 8 bases from J, with 10 bases between. The CDR3 consists of 14 residues. Per the germline V gene, CDR1 is LGHDT and CDR2 is YNNKEL (reference sequence). The CDR3 protein is CASSQKGNYSPLHF. The DNA for the CDR3 is TGTGCCAGCAGCCAAAAGGGAAACTATTCACCCCTCCACTTT.

This chain connects TRBV20-1 to TRBJ2-1; 8 positions agree with TRBD1. The CDR3 has 16 amino acids. V lost 3 bases to trimming and J lost 3 bases; unmatched junction nucleotides: 10. CDR1 is DFQATT and CDR2 is SNEGSKA in the germline V gene (reference sequence). The CDR3 spells CSARDPGTGNYNEQFF. CDR3 bases: TGCAGTGCTAGGGACCCCGGGACAGGAAACTACAATGAGCAGTTCTTC.

A word on this clonotype: One junction end disagrees with the germline gene, perhaps due to a read error. The V gene is TRBV9, the J gene TRBJ2-7, with 8 bases lining up with TRBD1. Germline lookup yields CDR1 SGDLS and CDR2 YYNGEE. The CDR3 loop spans 13 amino acids. Here the CDR3 reads CASSPGTGYERYF. CDR3 DNA: TGTGCCAGCAGTCCTGGGACAGGCTACGAGCGGTACTTC.

The rearrangement uses TRBV29-1 and TRBJ2-7; a weak D match, TRBD1 (6 bases). This CDR3 is 11 amino acids long. Germline V gene sequence: CDR1 SQVTM, CDR2 ANQGSEA. V was clipped by 7 bases and J by 3 bases, with 10 bases between them. CDR3 bases: TGCAGCGGGGGGCAGGGCTACGAGCAGTACTTC. Translation gives CSGGQGYEQYF.

J is TRBJ1-1 and V is TRBV29-1; 9 nucleotides agree with TRBD1. Germline V CDR1 and CDR2: SQVTM, ANQGSEA. V gave up 7 bases and J gave up 6 bases; unmatched junction bases: 6. This CDR3 is 12 amino acids long. The DNA for the CDR3 is TGCAGCGCCGGGACAGGGTTTTCTGAAGCTTTCTTT. Its translation: CSAGTGFSEAFF.

This clonotype was seen ten or more times. The chain is built from TRBV20-1 and TRBJ2-3, with 9 bases identical to TRBD2. Losses at the gene ends were 4 bases for V and 2 bases for J; bases not matched to a gene: 4. The germline V gene has CDR1 DFQATT and CDR2 SNEGSKA (reference sequence). CDR3 size: 14 residues. CDR3 sequence: CSATSGRITDTQYF. Written as DNA, the CDR3 is TGCAGTGCTACCAGCGGGAGGATCACAGATACGCAGTATTTT.

This clonotype was counted at least ten times. The V gene is TRBV12-3 or TRBV12-4, the J gene TRBJ2-2; 7 bases are a match to TRBD2. V was clipped by 3 bases and J by 7 bases; unmatched bases: 14. The CDR3 has 17 amino acids. The CDR3 is CASSLSEREKWNGELFF. DNA of the CDR3: TGTGCCAGCAGTTTGAGTGAGCGGGAAAAGTGGAACGGGGAGCTGTTTTTT.

This clonotype was seen a handful of times. The chain recombines TRBV27 with TRBJ1-2; D gene ambiguous. Germline V gene data show CDR1 as MNHEY and CDR2 as SMNVEV (reference sequence). V was pared by 3 bases and J by 4 bases, with 9 bases between. This CDR3 is 13 amino acids long. In DNA, the CDR3 is TGTGCCAGCAGTTTCGGGCAGAGCTATGGCTACACCTTC. Amino acids: CASSFGQSYGYTF.

The chain links TRBV19 to TRBJ2-6; D possibly corresponds to TRBD1 (6 bases). Looked up from germline, CDR1 is LNHDA and CDR2 is SQIVND (reference sequence). There are 16 residues in the CDR3. Trimming removed 5 bases at V and 0 bases at J, with 11 bases between. The CDR3 region has the DNA TGTGCCAGTAGTCAAACAGGGAGCTCTGGGGCCAACGTCCTGACTTTC. This translates into CASSQTGSSGANVLTF.

This clonotype has only one observation. J is TRBJ2-1 and V is TRBV6-1; a possible D gene is TRBD2 (6 bases). The V and J ends lost 5 bases and 7 bases respectively, with 18 bases between them. Germline V gene data show CDR1 as MNHNS and CDR2 as SASEGT. This CDR3 is built from 15 residues. CDR3 bases: TGTGCCAGCAGTCAAACTAGCTCCCCCCAGAATGAGCAGTTCTTC. It yields the protein CASSQTSSPQNEQFF.

The V and J genes are TRBV28 and TRBJ2-7, with 12 bases fitting TRBD2. CDR1 and CDR2 from the germline V gene are MDHEN and SYDVKM. V gave up 5 bases and J gave up 0 bases; unmatched junction bases: 11. The length of the CDR3 is 18 residues. The CDR3 sequence: CASSPLGGLAGPSYEQYF. In DNA, the CDR3 is TGTGCCAGCAGTCCATTGGGGGGACTAGCGGGCCCCTCCTACGAGCAGTACTTC.

This clonotype was counted ten times or more. This chain links TRBV7-2 with TRBJ2-2, with a weak D call TRBD1 (6 bases). The germline V and J ends were trimmed by 5 bases and 5 bases, with 15 bases remaining between them. Germline V CDR1 and CDR2: SGHTA, FQGNSA. This CDR3 comprises 15 residues. CDR3 coding DNA: TGTGCCAGCAGCCGACAGGAGTTCAAGACCGGGGAGCTGTTTTTT. Its protein product is CASSRQEFKTGELFF. Looking up the rest from reference TRBV7-2 and TRBJ2-2 gives the full variable domain: GAGVSQSPSNKVTEKGKDVELRCDPISGHTALYWYRQSLGQGLEFLIYFQGNSAPDKSGLPSDRFSAERTGGSVSTLTIQRTQQEDSAVYLCASSRQEFKTGELFFGEGSRLTVL.

This chain links TRBV27 with TRBJ2-2; TRBD2 might be the D (5 bases). CDR1 is MNHEY and CDR2 is SMNVEV in the germline V gene (reference sequence). The CDR3 sequence is 13 residues long. Trimming took 6 bases from V and 5 from J, leaving 10 bases between them. CDR3 nucleotides: TGTGCCAGCAGGGGGAGAGGGACCGGGGAGCTGTTTTTT. Protein sequence: CASRGRGTGELFF.

This clonotype was found a few times. The V gene is TRBV20-1, the J gene TRBJ1-5; the D gene is possibly TRBD1 (5 bases). The CDR3 spans 15 residues. Trimming shortened V by 0 bases and J by 5 bases, and 14 bases separated the two germline ends. Germline lookup yields CDR1 DFQATT and CDR2 SNEGSKA (reference sequence). The DNA of the CDR3 is TGCAGTGCTAGAGATGGACTAAGGGGTCATCAGCCCCAGCATTTT. This sequence encodes CSARDGLRGHQPQHF.

This clonotype was found many times. The CDR3 is CASSEVGQGRAPQHF. The DNA of the CDR3 is TGTGCCAGCAGTGAAGTCGGACAGGGCAGGGCGCCCCAGCATTTT. The chain uses TRBV2 and TRBJ1-5, with TRBD1 matching 8 bases. The length of the CDR3 is 15 residues. Trimming at V came to 1 base and at J to 9 bases, leaving 8 bases not matched to a gene. Looked up from germline, CDR1 is SNHLY and CDR2 is FYNNEI.

This clonotype was counted between two and nine times. The genes are TRBV20-1 and TRBJ2-2; tentative D call: TRBD2 (6 bases). V gave up 6 bases and J gave up 1 base, with 21 bases separating them. Germline-derived CDR1 and CDR2 are DFQATT and SNEGSKA (reference sequence). The CDR3 is made up of 17 amino acids. The CDR3 nucleotides are TGCAGTGCAACTCCCGGGGCCGGGAGAAGGAACACCGGGGAGCTGTTTTTT. Translation: CSATPGAGRRNTGELFF.

This clonotype was observed many times. The chain recombines TRBV6-1 with TRBJ2-7; the match to TRBD1 covers 8 bases. V was clipped by 5 bases and J by 3 bases; unmatched bases: 3. This CDR3 is built from 13 residues. Germline values: CDR1 MNHNS, CDR2 SASEGT. The CDR3, as DNA: TGTGCCAGCAGTCGGGACAGGAACTACGAGCAGTACTTC. Encoded protein: CASSRDRNYEQYF.

This clonotype was observed a handful of times. The genes are TRBV12-3 or TRBV12-4 and TRBJ1-6; D is possibly TRBD1 (5 bases). Between the trimmed V and J ends, which lost 3 bases and 7 bases, there was a span of 13 bases. CDR3 size: 15 residues. CDR3 DNA: TGTGCCAGCAGTTTCGTGGGGGTAAGGAATTCACCCCTCCACTTT. Protein product: CASSFVGVRNSPLHF.

Only a few counts were recorded for this clonotype. The V call is TRBV10-3, the J call TRBJ2-7, with TRBD1 as a possible D gene (6 bases). The CDR3 contains 13 residues. V dropped 5 bases and J dropped 5 bases, with 13 bases sitting between them. Germline CDR1 ENHRY, CDR2 SYGVKD. CDR3 sequence reads: CAISMGQNHEQYF. The CDR3 DNA sequence: TGTGCCATCAGTATGGGACAAAATCACGAGCAGTACTTC.

This clonotype was recorded a few times. Written as DNA, the CDR3 is TGTGCCAGCAGCCAAGATGTTGGCTGGAATGAGCAGTTCTTC. It yields the protein CASSQDVGWNEQFF. The rearrangement links TRBV14 to TRBJ2-1; D uncertain. Germline assignment: CDR1 SGHDN and CDR2 FVKESK. With 0 bases removed from V and 7 bases from J, the gap between germline ends came to 10 bases. CDR3 length equals 14 residues.

This clonotype appeared many times. V is TRBV6-2 or TRBV6-3 and J is TRBJ1-2; weak D call: TRBD1 (6 bases). This CDR3 region has 12 residues. CDR1 is MNHEY and CDR2 is SVGEGT in the germline V gene. Trimming took off 2 bases at V and 12 bases at J, with 13 bases between the two ends. CDR3 residues: CASSYAGAVDTF. In nucleotides, the CDR3 is TGTGCCAGCAGTTACGCGGGGGCCGTGGACACCTTC.

J is TRBJ2-3 and V is TRBV2; TRBD2 matches at 9 bases. Germline V gene lookup returns CDR1 SNHLY and CDR2 FYNNEI. V was pared by 2 bases and J by 0 bases, with 9 bases of the junction left unmatched. This CDR3 is 18 amino acids long. The CDR3 is CASSETGLASSSTDTQYF. CDR3 in DNA: TGTGCCAGCAGTGAAACAGGACTAGCGAGTTCTAGCACAGATACGCAGTATTTT.

At least ten counts were recorded for this clonotype. The chain's CDR3 is CASSPDRGFPEQYF. CDR3 in DNA: TGTGCCAGCAGTCCAGACAGGGGATTCCCCGAGCAGTACTTC. This rearrangement joins TRBV2 to TRBJ2-7; TRBD1 aligns across 8 bases. With V trimmed by 5 bases and J by 6 bases, 9 bases remained unmatched. CDR1 and CDR2 from the germline V gene are SNHLY and FYNNEI. This CDR3 comprises 14 residues. The variable domain in full, with the rest retrieved from reference TRBV2 and TRBJ2-7, is EPEVTQTPSHQVTQMGQEVILRCVPISNHLYFYWYRQILGQKVEFLVSFYNNEISEKSEIFDDQFSVERPDGSNFTLKIRSTKLEDSAMYFCASSPDRGFPEQYFGPGTRLTVT.